Listed below are T cell receptor beta chains from one sample, sequenced in a study of blood T cell repertoires in COVID-19. Libraries were prepared by immunoSEQ multiplex PCR; TCRdb keeps only in-frame clonotypes and omits some of them. The repertoire consists of 270,000 or so clones, with roughly four fifths occurring once and the leading ten covering roughly 3.6%. The sequenced sample consisted of PBMCs or T cells enriched from blood (not recorded which). The receptors shown here come from a man aged 50-59 years who had recovered from COVID-19. CDR3s include the opening cysteine and the closing phenylalanine or tryptophan. The D gene is left open where the match is weak.

j_call | d_call | v_call | cdr3_aa
TRBJ2-5 | NA | TRBV5-1 | CASSSAGVQETQYF
TRBJ2-4 | TRBD2 | TRBV11-3 | CASSLRREGKNIQYF
TRBJ2-3 | NA | TRBV5-8 | CASSPQGYTDTQYF
TRBJ2-3 | TRBD2 | TRBV5-1 | CASILGGSPDTQYF
TRBJ2-3 | TRBD2 | TRBV19 | CASSLRKRGATRGRITDTQYF
TRBJ2-1 | TRBD2 | TRBV4-1 | CASSSPGRREDNEQFF
TRBJ1-4 | TRBD1 | TRBV27 | CASRSDRAATNEKLFF
TRBJ2-7 | TRBD2 | TRBV11-3 | CASSAPPTSGLTYEQYF
TRBJ1-5 | TRBD1 | TRBV19 | CASSIIRWGQPNQPQHF
TRBJ1-3 | NA | TRBV5-1 | CASSLGPSMGANGNTIYF
TRBJ1-1 | NA | TRBV12-3/TRBV12-4 | CASSNSWNTEAFF
TRBJ1-5 | TRBD1 | TRBV24-1 | CATSDSTLTTGLQPQHF
TRBJ1-6 | NA | TRBV11-2 | CASSLQNSPLHF
TRBJ2-5 | TRBD1 | TRBV5-1 | CASSLSTRDRGPETQYF
TRBJ1-1 | NA | TRBV18 | CASSPQRQDFTEAFF
TRBJ1-1 | TRBD1 | TRBV6-5 | CASSTWGTGNTEAFF
TRBJ2-7 | NA | TRBV5-4 | CASSLNVGAYEQYF
TRBJ1-1 | NA | TRBV7-9 | CASSLGQERNEAFF
TRBJ1-3 | NA | TRBV29-1 | CSVEDLRENTIYF
TRBJ2-4 | NA | TRBV15 | CATSRDPSPNIQYF
TRBJ2-5 | NA | TRBV11-3 | CASSLDPRAETQYF
TRBJ2-1 | TRBD2 | TRBV5-4 | CASSLAASGGEAEQFF
TRBJ1-1 | TRBD1 | TRBV19 | CASRDRGATEAFF
TRBJ2-7 | TRBD2 | TRBV4-1 | CASSQGPSGYEQYF
TRBJ2-1 | TRBD2 | TRBV9 | CASSVGVAGGDSYNEQFF
TRBJ2-3 | NA | TRBV5-4 | CASSLREDTQYF
TRBJ1-4 | NA | TRBV29-1 | CSVELGGVEKLFF
TRBJ2-5 | TRBD2 | TRBV4-2 | CASSQDSRTSGGQETQYF
TRBJ1-2 | NA | TRBV19 | CASSLLEVVGYGYTF
TRBJ1-1 | TRBD1 | TRBV7-2 | CASSRTGQVVMNTEAFF
TRBJ1-1 | NA | TRBV10-1 | CASSESPDSEAFF
TRBJ1-2 | TRBD1 | TRBV18 | CASSPPGTANYGYTF
TRBJ2-2 | TRBD2 | TRBV28 | CASSPTGGNTGELFF
TRBJ1-3 | NA | TRBV7-2 | CASSPLGRGNTIYF
TRBJ1-2 | NA | TRBV15 | CATSRDRTVQYGYTF
TRBJ1-4 | TRBD1 | TRBV3-1/TRBV3-2 | CASSQRTGGAGEKLFF
TRBJ1-4 | NA | TRBV27 | CASSLRQGTNEKLFF
TRBJ2-1 | TRBD1 | TRBV5-1 | CASSSHRGDNEQFF
TRBJ1-5 | TRBD1 | TRBV9 | CASSVDQGGQPQHF
TRBJ1-4 | NA | TRBV18 | CASSRAVPATNEKLFF
TRBJ1-4 | TRBD1 | TRBV5-1 | CASSPGAGTGNEKLFF
TRBJ1-2 | TRBD1 | TRBV5-1 | CASSLTQGAQGYTF
TRBJ2-3 | TRBD2 | TRBV5-6 | CASSSAGAADTQYF
TRBJ2-3 | NA | TRBV9 | CASSVDGNTQYF
TRBJ1-3 | TRBD1 | TRBV28 | CASSTQGENTIYF
TRBJ2-1 | NA | TRBV24-1 | CATSDLSQQDNEQFF
TRBJ1-4 | NA | TRBV30 | CAWTQASEKLFF
TRBJ1-6 | TRBD1 | TRBV30 | CAWNPGTGVSPLHF
TRBJ1-4 | NA | TRBV10-3 | CAISELEGSNEKLFF
TRBJ2-1 | TRBD2 | TRBV28 | CASGPNEQFF
TRBJ2-5 | TRBD2 | TRBV29-1 | CSVDPGGTRETQYF
TRBJ2-2 | NA | TRBV18 | CASSPFADTGELFF
TRBJ1-2 | NA | TRBV5-4 | CASSSDGLYGYTF
TRBJ1-2 | NA | TRBV6-5 | CASSTGQGGYGYTF
TRBJ2-7 | TRBD2 | TRBV15 | CATSIQDGGYEQYF